Below, one TCR beta chain is given with its context. Its target is not known. Sequenced by immunoSEQ multiplex PCR; TCRdb stores in-frame clones only, minus some. The table shows approximately 500,000 clones, with 95% to 97% occurring only once. These data come from a study of shared clonotypes between healthy human individuals. Germline assignment: CDR1 SQVTM and CDR2 ANQGSEA. This CDR3 has 12 residues. V lost 6 bases and J 2 bases, leaving 10 bases between the germline ends. General study points: Researchers found naive subsets generally carried larger estimated richness than memory subsets. How much donors shared clonotypes was expected to be affected by sequencing depth.

The chain recombines TRBV29-1 with TRBJ2-5; D is possibly TRBD1 (5 bases). The sample was naive CD4+ T cells sorted from blood. Subset described: CD45RA+ positively selected. This TCR came from a woman aged 25-40 years in good health. The CDR3 loop is CSVGHLQETQYF. The CDR3 nucleotides are TGCAGCGTCGGACACCTACAAGAGACCCAGTACTTC.